The source of this T cell receptor (beta chain) is a study of CD8 T cells in Susac syndrome. TCR beta from blood CD8+ and CD4+ T cells was sequenced. TEMRA cells were FACS-enriched, with CD8+ and CD4+ T cells isolated negatively. Trimming took off 6 bases at V and 4 bases at J, with 9 bases between the two ends. The CDR3 is made up of 13 amino acids. Germline-derived CDR1 and CDR2 are SNHLY and FYNNEI. The authors reverse transcribed 0.5 to 1 ug RNA with random hexamers. Across 54 Vbeta and 13 Jbeta, TCR beta CDR3 was amplified with immunoSEQ multiplex PCR. One entry per CDR3 protein, called by TCRdb with MiXCR from the immunoSEQ multiplex PCR reads. The sample lists roughly 70,000 distinct CDR3 sequences; around 96% were seen once.

The TCR originated in a human donor with multiple sclerosis. This rearrangement joins TRBV2 to TRBJ2-2, with no clear D. The sample comprised CD4+ T cells from PBMCs. The CDR3 nucleotides read TGTGCCAGCAGATTTGTCAGCACCGGGGAGCTGTTTTTT. It specifies CASRFVSTGELFF.